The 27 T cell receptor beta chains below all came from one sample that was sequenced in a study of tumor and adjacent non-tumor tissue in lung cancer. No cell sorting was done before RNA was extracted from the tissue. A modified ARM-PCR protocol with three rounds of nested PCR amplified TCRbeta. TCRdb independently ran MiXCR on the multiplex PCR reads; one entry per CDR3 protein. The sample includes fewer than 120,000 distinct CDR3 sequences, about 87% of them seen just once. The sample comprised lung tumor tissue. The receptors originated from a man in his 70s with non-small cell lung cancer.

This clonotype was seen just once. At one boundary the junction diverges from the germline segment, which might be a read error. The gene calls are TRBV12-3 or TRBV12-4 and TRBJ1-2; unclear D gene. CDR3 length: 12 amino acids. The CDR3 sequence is CTSNYGLYGYTF. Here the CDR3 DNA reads TGTACCAGCAATTATGGGCTCTATGGCTACACCTTC.

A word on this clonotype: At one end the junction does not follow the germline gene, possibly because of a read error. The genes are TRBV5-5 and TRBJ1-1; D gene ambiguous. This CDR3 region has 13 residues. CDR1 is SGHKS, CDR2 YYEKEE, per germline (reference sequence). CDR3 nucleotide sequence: TGTGCCAGCAGCTTAAGGTTGAACACTGAAGCTTACTTT. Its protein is CASSLRLNTEAYF. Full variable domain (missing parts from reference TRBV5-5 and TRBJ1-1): DAGVTQSPTHLIKTRGQQVTLRCSPISGHKSVSWYQQVLGQGPQFIFQYYEKEERGRGNFPDRFSARQFPNYSSELNVNALLLGDSALYLCASSLRLNTEAYFGQGTRLTVV.

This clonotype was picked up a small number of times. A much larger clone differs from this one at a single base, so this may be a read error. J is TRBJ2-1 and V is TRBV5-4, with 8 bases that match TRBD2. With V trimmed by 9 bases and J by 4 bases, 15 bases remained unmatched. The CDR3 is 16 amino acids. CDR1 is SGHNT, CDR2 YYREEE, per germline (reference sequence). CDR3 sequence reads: CANTPGRGGQYNEQFF. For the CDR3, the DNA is TGTGCCAACACCCCCGGTCGGGGGGGGCAGTACAATGAGCAGTTCTTC. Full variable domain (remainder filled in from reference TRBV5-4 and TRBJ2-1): ETGVTQSPTHLIKTRGQQVTLRCSSQSGHNTVSWYQQALGQGPQFIFQYYREEENGRGNFPPRFSGLQFPNYSSELNVNALELDDSALYLCANTPGRGGQYNEQFFGPGTRLTVL.

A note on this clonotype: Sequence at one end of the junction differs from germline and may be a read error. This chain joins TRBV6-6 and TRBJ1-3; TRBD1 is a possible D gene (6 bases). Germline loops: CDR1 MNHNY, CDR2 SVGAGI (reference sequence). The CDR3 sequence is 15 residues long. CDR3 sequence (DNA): TGTGCCAGCAGCATCTTGGGACATGGGAGAAACACTATATATTTT. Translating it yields CASSILGHGRNTIYF.

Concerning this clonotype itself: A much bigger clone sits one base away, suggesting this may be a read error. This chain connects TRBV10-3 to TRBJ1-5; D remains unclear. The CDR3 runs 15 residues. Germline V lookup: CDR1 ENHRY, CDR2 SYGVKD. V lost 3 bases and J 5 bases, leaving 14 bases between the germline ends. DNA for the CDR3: TGTGCCATCAGTGACGGTGGGTTAGGTTATCAGCCCCAGCATTTT. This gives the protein CAISDGGLGYQPQHF.

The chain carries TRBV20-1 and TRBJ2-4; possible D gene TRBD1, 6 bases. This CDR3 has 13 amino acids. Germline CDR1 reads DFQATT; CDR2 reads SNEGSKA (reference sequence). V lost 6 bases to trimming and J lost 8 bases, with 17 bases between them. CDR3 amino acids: CSAIVPSGDIQYF. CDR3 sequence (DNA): TGCAGTGCCATAGTTCCCTCAGGGGACATTCAGTACTTC.

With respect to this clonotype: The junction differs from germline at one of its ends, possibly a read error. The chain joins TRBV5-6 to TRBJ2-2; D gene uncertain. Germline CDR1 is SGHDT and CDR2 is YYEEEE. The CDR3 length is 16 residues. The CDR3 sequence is CAGSLAWQWVTGELFF. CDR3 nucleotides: TGTGCCGGCAGCTTGGCATGGCAGTGGGTCACCGGGGAGCTGTTTTTT.

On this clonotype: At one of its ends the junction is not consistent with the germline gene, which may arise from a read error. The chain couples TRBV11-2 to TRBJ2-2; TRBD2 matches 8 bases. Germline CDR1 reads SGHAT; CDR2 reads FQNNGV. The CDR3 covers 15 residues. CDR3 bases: TGTGTCAGCAGCATACACGGGGGGGCTGACGGCGAGCTGTTTTTC. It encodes CVSSIHGGADGELFF.

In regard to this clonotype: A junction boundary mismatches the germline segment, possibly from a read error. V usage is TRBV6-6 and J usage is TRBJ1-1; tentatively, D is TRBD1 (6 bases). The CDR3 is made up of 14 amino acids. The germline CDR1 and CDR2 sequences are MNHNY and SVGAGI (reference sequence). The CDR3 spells CAADLTGRDTETFF. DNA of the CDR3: TGTGCCGCAGACCTCACAGGGCGGGACACTGAAACTTTCTTT.

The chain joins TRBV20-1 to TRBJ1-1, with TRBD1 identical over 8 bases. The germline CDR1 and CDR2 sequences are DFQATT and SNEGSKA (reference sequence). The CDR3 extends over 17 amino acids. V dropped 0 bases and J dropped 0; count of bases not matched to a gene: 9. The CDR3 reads CSARDGKTGDLNTEAFF. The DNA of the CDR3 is TGCAGTGCTAGAGATGGCAAGACAGGGGACTTGAACACTGAAGCTTTCTTT.

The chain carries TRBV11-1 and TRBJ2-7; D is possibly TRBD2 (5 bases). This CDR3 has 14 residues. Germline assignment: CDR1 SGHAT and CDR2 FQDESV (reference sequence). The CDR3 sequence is CASQPPGRSYEQYF. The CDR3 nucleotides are TGTGCAAGCCAACCTCCGGGAAGGAGCTACGAGCAGTACTTC.

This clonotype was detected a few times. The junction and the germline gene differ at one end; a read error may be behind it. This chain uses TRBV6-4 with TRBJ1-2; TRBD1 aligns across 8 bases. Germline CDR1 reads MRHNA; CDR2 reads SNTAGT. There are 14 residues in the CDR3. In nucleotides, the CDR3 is TGTGCCAGCAGTGACACTACCGGGACAGGCTTTTTGATCTTC. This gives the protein CASSDTTGTGFLIF.

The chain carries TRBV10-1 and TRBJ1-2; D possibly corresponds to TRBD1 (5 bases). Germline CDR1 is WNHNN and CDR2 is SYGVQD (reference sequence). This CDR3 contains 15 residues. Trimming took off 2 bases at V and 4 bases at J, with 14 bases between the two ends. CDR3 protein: CASSETTGKPYGYTF. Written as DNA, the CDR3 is TGCGCCAGCAGTGAGACAACAGGCAAACCCTATGGCTACACCTTC.

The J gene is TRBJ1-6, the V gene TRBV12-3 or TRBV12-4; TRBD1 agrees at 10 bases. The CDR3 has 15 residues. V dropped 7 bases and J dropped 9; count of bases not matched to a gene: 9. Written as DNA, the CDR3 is TGTGCCAGCAATCCGGGACAGGGGTTAGGTTCACCCCTCCACTTT. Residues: CASNPGQGLGSPLHF.

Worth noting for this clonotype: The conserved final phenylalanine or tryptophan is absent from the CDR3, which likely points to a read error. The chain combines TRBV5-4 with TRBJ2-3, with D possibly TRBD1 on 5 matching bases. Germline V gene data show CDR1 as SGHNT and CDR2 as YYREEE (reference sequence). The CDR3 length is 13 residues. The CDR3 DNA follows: TGTGCCAGCAGCATCGATAGCAGGGATACACAGTATTTG. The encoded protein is CASSIDSRDTQYL.

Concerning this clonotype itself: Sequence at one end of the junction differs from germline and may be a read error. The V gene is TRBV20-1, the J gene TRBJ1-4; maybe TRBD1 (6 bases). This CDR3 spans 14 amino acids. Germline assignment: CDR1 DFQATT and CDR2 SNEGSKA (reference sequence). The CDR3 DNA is TGTAGTACTAGCTCAGGGGCGATGAATGAAAAACTGTTTTTT. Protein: CSTSSGAMNEKLFF.

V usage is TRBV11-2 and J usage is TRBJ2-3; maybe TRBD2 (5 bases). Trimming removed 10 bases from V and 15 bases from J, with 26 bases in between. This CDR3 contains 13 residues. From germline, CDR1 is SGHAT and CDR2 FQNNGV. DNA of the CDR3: TGTGCCACGTCTGGTGGGAGCACGGATACGCGATATTTT. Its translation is CATSGGSTDTRYF.

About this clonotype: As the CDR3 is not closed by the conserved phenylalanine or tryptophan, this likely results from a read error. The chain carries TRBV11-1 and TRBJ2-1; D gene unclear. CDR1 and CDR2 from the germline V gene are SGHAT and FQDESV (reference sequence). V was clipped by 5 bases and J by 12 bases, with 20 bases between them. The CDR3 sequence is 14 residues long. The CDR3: CASSQQPARGAQFL. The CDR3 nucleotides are TGTGCCAGCAGCCAACAACCGGCAAGAGGTGCGCAGTTCCTC.

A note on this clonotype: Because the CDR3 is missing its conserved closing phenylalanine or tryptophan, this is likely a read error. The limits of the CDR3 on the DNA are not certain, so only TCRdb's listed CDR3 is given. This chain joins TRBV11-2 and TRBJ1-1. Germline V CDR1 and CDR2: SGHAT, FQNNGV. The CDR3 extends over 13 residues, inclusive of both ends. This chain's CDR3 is CASNLLTSDKPFI.

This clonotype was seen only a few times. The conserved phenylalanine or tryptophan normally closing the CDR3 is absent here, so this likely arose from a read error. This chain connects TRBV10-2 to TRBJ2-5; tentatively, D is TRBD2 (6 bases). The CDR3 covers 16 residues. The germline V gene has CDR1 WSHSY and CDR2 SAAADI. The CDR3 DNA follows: TGTGCCACCCAGGGAGGTGCAACGAGGGGTGGGGAGACACAGTACTTA. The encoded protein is CATQGGATRGGETQYL.

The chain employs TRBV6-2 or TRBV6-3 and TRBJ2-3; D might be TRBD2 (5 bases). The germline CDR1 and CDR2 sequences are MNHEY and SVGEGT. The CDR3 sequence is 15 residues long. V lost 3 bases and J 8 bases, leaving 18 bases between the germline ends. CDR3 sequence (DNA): TGTGCCAGCAGTTATGCTAGCTGGAGTTGGGTTACGCAGTATTTT. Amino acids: CASSYASWSWVTQYF.

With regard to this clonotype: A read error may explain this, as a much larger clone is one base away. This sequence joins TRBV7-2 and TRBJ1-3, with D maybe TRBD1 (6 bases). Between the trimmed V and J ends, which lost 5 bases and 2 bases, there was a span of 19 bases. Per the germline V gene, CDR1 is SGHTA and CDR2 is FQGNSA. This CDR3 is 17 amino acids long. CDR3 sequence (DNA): TGTGCCAGCAGCCCCACAGGGCTCTTACCGACTGGAAACACCATATATTTT. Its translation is CASSPTGLLPTGNTIYF.

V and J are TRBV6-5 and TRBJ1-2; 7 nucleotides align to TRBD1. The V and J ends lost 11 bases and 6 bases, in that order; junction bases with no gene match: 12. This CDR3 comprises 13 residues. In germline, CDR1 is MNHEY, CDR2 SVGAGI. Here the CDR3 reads CAGTLDREDGYTF. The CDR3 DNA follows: TGTGCCGGCACTTTAGACAGGGAGGATGGCTACACCTTC.

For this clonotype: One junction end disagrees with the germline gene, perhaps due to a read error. The CDR3 here is CASTGGCSYNGQFF. The CDR3, as DNA: TGTGCCAGCACGGGGGGATGCTCCTACAATGGGCAGTTCTTC. V is TRBV6-1 and J is TRBJ2-1; 7 bases are shared with TRBD2. From germline, CDR1 is MNHNS and CDR2 SASEGT. The CDR3 totals 14 residues.

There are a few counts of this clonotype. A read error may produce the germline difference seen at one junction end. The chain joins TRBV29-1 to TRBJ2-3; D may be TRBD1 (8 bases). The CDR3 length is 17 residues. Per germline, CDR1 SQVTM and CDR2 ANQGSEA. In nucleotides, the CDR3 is TGCAGCTTACTCTCATATGTAACAGGGGGGGATACAGATACGCAATATTTT. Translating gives CSLLSYVTGGDTDTQYF.

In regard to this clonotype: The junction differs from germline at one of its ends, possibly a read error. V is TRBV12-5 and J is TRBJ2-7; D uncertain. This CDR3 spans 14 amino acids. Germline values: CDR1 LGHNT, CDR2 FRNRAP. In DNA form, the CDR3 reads TGTGCTAGTGGTTCCGGCGGAGCTACCTATGAGCACTACTTC. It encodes CASGSGGATYEHYF.

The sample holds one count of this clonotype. CDR3 in DNA: TGCGCCAGTACCCTCAGGGGGCACGGCTACACCTTC. Its translation: CASTLRGHGYTF. This chain uses TRBV4-1 with TRBJ1-2, with TRBD1 matching over 8 bases. Germline lookup yields CDR1 MGHRA and CDR2 YSYEKL. V was clipped by 9 bases and J by 8 bases; unmatched bases: 8. This CDR3 is 12 amino acids long.